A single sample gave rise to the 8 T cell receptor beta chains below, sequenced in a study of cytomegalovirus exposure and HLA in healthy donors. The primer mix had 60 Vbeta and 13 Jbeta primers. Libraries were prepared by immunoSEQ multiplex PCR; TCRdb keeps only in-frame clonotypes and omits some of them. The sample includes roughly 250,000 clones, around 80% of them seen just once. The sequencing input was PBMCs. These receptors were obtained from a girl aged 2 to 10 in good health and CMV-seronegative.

CDR3 protein: CASSPRRRELADTQYF. The CDR3 coding sequence is TGTGCCAGCAGCCCCCGGCGGAGGGAATTGGCAGATACGCAGTATTTT. V and J are TRBV7-4 and TRBJ2-3; weak D call: TRBD2 (6 bases). The V end lost 5 bases, the J end lost 4 bases, and 19 bases lay between the germline ends. Germline assignment: CDR1 SGHVT and CDR2 SQSDAQ. The CDR3 covers 16 residues.

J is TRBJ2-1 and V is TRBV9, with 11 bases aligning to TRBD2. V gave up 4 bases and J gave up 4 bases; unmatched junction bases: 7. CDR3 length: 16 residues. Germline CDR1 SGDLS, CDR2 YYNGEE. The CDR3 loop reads CASSLSGTSGYNEQFF. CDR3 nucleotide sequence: TGTGCCAGCAGCTTAAGCGGGACTAGCGGATACAATGAGCAGTTCTTC.

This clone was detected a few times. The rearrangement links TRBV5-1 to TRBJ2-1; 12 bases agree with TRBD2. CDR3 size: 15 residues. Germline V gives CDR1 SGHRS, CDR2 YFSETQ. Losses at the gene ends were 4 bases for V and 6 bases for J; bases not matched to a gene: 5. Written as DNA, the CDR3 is TGCGCCAGCAGCATGACTAGCGGGAGTACCAATGAGCAGTTCTTC. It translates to CASSMTSGSTNEQFF.

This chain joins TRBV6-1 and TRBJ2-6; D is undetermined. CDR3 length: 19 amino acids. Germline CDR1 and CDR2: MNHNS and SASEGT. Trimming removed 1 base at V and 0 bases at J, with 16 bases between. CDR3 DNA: TGTGCCAGCAGTGAAGAGAGTGGATACTATACCTCTGGGGCCAACGTCCTGACTTTC. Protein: CASSEESGYYTSGANVLTF.

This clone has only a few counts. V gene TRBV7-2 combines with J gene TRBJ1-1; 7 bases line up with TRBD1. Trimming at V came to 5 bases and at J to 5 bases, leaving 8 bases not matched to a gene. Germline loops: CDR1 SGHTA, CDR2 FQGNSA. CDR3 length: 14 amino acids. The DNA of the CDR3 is TGTGCCAGCAGCGTCACAGGGGCGGGAACTGAAGCTTTCTTT. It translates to CASSVTGAGTEAFF.

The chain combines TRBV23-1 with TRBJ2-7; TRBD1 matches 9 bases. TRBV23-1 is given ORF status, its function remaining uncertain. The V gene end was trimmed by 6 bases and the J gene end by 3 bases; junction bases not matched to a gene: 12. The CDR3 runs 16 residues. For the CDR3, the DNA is TGCGCCAGCAGCGAACGGGACAGGGTAATCCTCTACGAGCAGTACTTC. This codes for CASSERDRVILYEQYF.

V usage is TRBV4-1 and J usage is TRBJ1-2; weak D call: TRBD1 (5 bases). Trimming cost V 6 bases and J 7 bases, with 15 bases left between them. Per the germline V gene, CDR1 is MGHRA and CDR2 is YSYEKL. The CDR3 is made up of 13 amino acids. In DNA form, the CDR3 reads TGCGCCAGCAGGCCTGGCCCCACAGGTGGCTACACCTTC. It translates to CASRPGPTGGYTF.

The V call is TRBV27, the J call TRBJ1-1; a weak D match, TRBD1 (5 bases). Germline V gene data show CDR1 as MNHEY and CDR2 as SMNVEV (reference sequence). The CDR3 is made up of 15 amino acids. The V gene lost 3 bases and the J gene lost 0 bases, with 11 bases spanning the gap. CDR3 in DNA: TGTGCCAGCAGTTTGGGGCAGCTAATGAACACTGAAGCTTTCTTT. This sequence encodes CASSLGQLMNTEAFF.